What follows describes a single T cell receptor (beta chain). Its antigen is not identified. The source of the sample is a study of T cells after yellow fever vaccination. Across the whole study: Low-cell-number fractions underwent preparation using SMART-Seq v4 Ultra Low Input. Study results and caveats: Post-booster repertoires again held most primary-vaccination clones (about 95% CD4, 80% to 90% CD8). Weaker overall, the secondary response nonetheless peaked faster (day 5 versus 15).

CDR3 size: 16 residues. CDR1 LGHNA and CDR2 YNFKEQ come from the germline V gene. V shed 4 bases, J shed 2 bases, and the junction held 11 bases outside the gene matches. The authors made TCR cDNA by 5'RACE template switching, adding a universal primer site and UMIs. MiXCR, applied by TCRdb to the 5' RACE reads, yields one record per CDR3 protein. Of about 630,000 distinct CDR3 sequences detected, 12% appear once; the ten largest clones hold more than 12%. The chain is built from TRBV4-2 and TRBJ2-7; 7 nucleotides match TRBD2. Sequencing was performed on PBMCs, taken on the day of the yellow fever booster vaccination. The clonotype comes from a man in his thirties or forties who received the YFV17D yellow fever vaccine. DNA for the CDR3: TGTGCCAGCAGCCTATCCGGGACTAAAACTACCTACGAGCAGTACTTC. Translated: CASSLSGTKTTYEQYF.